This passage covers 23 T cell receptor beta chains from one sample sequenced in a study of cytomegalovirus exposure and HLA in healthy donors. Both 60 Vbeta primers and 13 Jbeta primers went into the PCR. The repertoire was sequenced with immunoSEQ multiplex PCR; TCRdb's copy has only in-frame clones and lacks some. This sample lists tens of thousands of clones; its ten largest clones have just over 15%. Material: PBMCs. The receptors stem from a man in his fifties or sixties in good health and CMV-seropositive.

The chain links TRBV25-1 to TRBJ1-2; 8 bases are a match to TRBD1. Germline V gene sequence: CDR1 MGHDK, CDR2 SYGVNS. This CDR3 spans 15 amino acids. The junction had 9 bases not matched to a gene; V was cut back by 3 bases and J by 6 bases. The CDR3 loop reads CASSDPGTGRDGYTF. The DNA for the CDR3 is TGTGCCAGCAGTGATCCAGGGACAGGTAGGGATGGCTACACCTTC.

The chain carries TRBV5-1 and TRBJ2-2; 8 nucleotides agree with TRBD1. V lost 4 bases to trimming and J lost 5 bases; unmatched junction nucleotides: 10. CDR1 is SGHRS and CDR2 is YFSETQ in the germline V gene. This CDR3 contains 16 residues. DNA of the CDR3: TGCGCCAGCAGCCCCTCGGGGCAGGGGGCGACCGGGGAGCTGTTTTTT. Translation: CASSPSGQGATGELFF.

The CDR3 region has the DNA TGCAGCGTTGTACAGGGCAATGAAAAACTGTTTTTT. Amino acid sequence: CSVVQGNEKLFF. The chain recombines TRBV29-1 with TRBJ1-4; D possibly corresponds to TRBD1 (6 bases). Germline CDR1 is SQVTM and CDR2 is ANQGSEA. The length of the CDR3 is 12 residues. The ends were cut back, 4 bases at V and 5 bases at J, with 8 bases in the middle.

J is TRBJ2-1 and V is TRBV14; 8 nucleotides agree with TRBD2. This CDR3 has 12 residues. Unmatched junction bases numbered 4, after V lost 9 bases and J lost 6 bases. Looked up from germline, CDR1 is SGHDN and CDR2 is FVKESK. This CDR3 reads CASGLARNEQFF. For the CDR3, the DNA is TGTGCCAGTGGACTAGCTCGCAATGAGCAGTTCTTC.

The J gene is TRBJ2-1, the V gene TRBV30; 7 bases are a match to TRBD2. Per the germline V gene, CDR1 is GTSNPN and CDR2 is SVGIG (reference sequence). CDR3 length: 15 amino acids. Trimming took 0 bases from V and 6 from J; bases not matched to a gene: 8. This CDR3 is CAWSVGRAPSNEQFF. Here the CDR3 DNA reads TGTGCCTGGAGTGTAGGGAGGGCCCCCTCCAATGAGCAGTTCTTC.

The CDR3 protein is CASSLDRVKGQFF. The CDR3 DNA follows: TGTGCCAGCAGCTTAGACAGGGTAAAGGGGCAGTTCTTC. V is TRBV7-9 and J is TRBJ2-1; D is possibly TRBD1 (6 bases). Germline assignment: CDR1 SEHNR and CDR2 FQNEAQ (reference sequence). The V gene lost 1 base and the J gene lost 12 bases, with 13 bases spanning the gap. The length of the CDR3 is 13 residues. The whole variable domain, filled in from reference TRBV7-9 and TRBJ2-1, reads DTGVSQNPRHKITKRGQNVTFRCDPISEHNRLYWYRQTLGQGPEFLTYFQNEAQLEKSRLLSDRFSAERPKGSFSTLEIQRTEQGDSAMYLCASSLDRVKGQFFGPGTRLTVL.

The chain employs TRBV25-1 and TRBJ2-7; 8 nucleotides match TRBD1. CDR3 length: 15 residues. The ends lost 2 bases at V and 6 bases at J; junction bases unmatched: 9. In germline, CDR1 is MGHDK, CDR2 SYGVNS. CDR3 residues: CASSEPGTGVVEQYF. CDR3 DNA sequence: TGTGCCAGCAGTGAACCCGGGACAGGAGTCGTCGAGCAGTACTTC.

The chain employs TRBV30 and TRBJ1-2, with 7 bases matching TRBD1. V shed 0 bases and J 6 bases; nucleotides not matched to a gene: 4. This CDR3 is built from 13 residues. CDR1 is GTSNPN and CDR2 is SVGIG in the germline V gene (reference sequence). For the CDR3, the DNA is TGTGCCTGGAGTGTACAGGGGATCCATGGCTACACCTTC. This sequence encodes CAWSVQGIHGYTF.

The rearrangement uses TRBV6-5 and TRBJ2-1; TRBD2 matches at 8 bases. CDR3 length: 15 residues. The junction had 4 bases not matched to a gene; V was cut back by 2 bases and J by 4 bases. CDR1 is MNHEY, CDR2 SVGAGI, per germline. The CDR3 loop is CASSYTSGLYNEQFF. The CDR3 DNA reads TGTGCCAGCAGTTACACTAGCGGACTTTACAATGAGCAGTTCTTC.

Turning to this clone: An end of the junction does not agree with germline; a read error may underlie this. Other DNA sequences in the same sample also yield this CDR3. The genes are TRBV5-1 and TRBJ2-3; 7 bases map to TRBD2. The CDR3 has 15 residues. Looked up from germline, CDR1 is SGHRS and CDR2 is YFSETQ. CDR3 sequence: CASSLASGSTDTQYF. For the CDR3, the DNA is TGCGCCAGCAGCTTGGCTAGCGGAAGCACTGATACGCAGTATTTT.

The V gene is TRBV19, the J gene TRBJ1-4, with 7 bases aligning to TRBD1. Trimming cost V 2 bases and J 6 bases; bases outside gene matches: 6. The CDR3 runs to 15 residues. Per the germline V gene, CDR1 is LNHDA and CDR2 is SQIVND (reference sequence). The CDR3 sequence: CASSISGRGYEKLFF. The CDR3 DNA follows: TGTGCCAGTAGTATATCGGGCAGGGGGTATGAAAAACTGTTTTTT. The full variable domain, completed using reference TRBV19 and TRBJ1-4, is DGGITQSPKYLFRKEGQNVTLSCEQNLNHDAMYWYRQDPGQGLRLIYYSQIVNDFQKGDIAEGYSVSREKKESFPLTVTSAQKNPTAFYLCASSISGRGYEKLFFGSGTQLSVL.

The V and J genes are TRBV30 and TRBJ2-2; D perhaps matches TRBD2 (6 bases). CDR3 length equals 13 residues. CDR1 is GTSNPN and CDR2 is SVGIG in the germline V gene (reference sequence). The V end lost 3 bases, the J end lost 3 bases, and 8 bases lay between the germline ends. The CDR3 loop is CAWRGLYTGELFF. The CDR3 region has the DNA TGTGCCTGGAGGGGACTTTACACCGGGGAGCTGTTTTTT.

The V gene is TRBV4-2, the J gene TRBJ2-2; D gene uncertain. Germline V gene data show CDR1 as LGHNA and CDR2 as YNFKEQ. Deletions cut 1 base from V and 9 bases from J, with 15 bases between. The CDR3 runs to 15 residues. The CDR3 loop reads CASSQAGPTPRELFF. For the CDR3, the DNA is TGTGCCAGCAGCCAAGCCGGTCCAACGCCGAGGGAGCTGTTTTTT.

The rearrangement links TRBV4-2 to TRBJ2-4, with 11 bases that match TRBD2. Per the germline V gene, CDR1 is LGHNA and CDR2 is YNFKEQ. CDR3 length equals 19 residues. J lost 1 base, V lost 7 bases, and 15 bases had no gene match. The CDR3 region is CASTETTSGSIVAKNIQYF. As DNA, the CDR3 is TGTGCCAGCACCGAAACCACTAGCGGGAGTATTGTCGCCAAAAACATTCAGTACTTC.

The V gene is TRBV7-6, the J gene TRBJ2-1, with TRBD2 as a possible D gene (5 bases). Trimming left V 1 base short and J 1 base short, with 14 bases between. This CDR3 contains 17 residues. Germline-derived CDR1 and CDR2 are SGHVS and FNYEAQ. Here the CDR3 reads CASSLVLLGSSYNEQFF. The CDR3 DNA reads as TGTGCCAGCAGCTTAGTTCTATTGGGGAGTTCCTACAATGAGCAGTTCTTC.

V is TRBV21-1 and J is TRBJ1-5. TRBV21-1 is a known pseudogene. This CDR3 spans 18 amino acids. CDR3 sequence (DNA): TGTGCCAGCAGCCCCAAGTTCCGACACGGGAGGTTCTGGGGACCCCAGCATTTT. It encodes CASSPKFRHGRFWGPQHF.

V usage is TRBV10-3 and J usage is TRBJ2-7, with 9 bases that match TRBD2. Germline lookup yields CDR1 ENHRY and CDR2 SYGVKD. The junction had 5 bases not matched to a gene; V was cut back by 6 bases and J by 2 bases. This CDR3 has 14 amino acids. The CDR3 region is CAISEGLAAYEQYV. The CDR3 bases are TGTGCCATCAGCGAGGGACTAGCCGCCTACGAGCAGTACGTC.

The chain recombines TRBV28 with TRBJ1-5; 7 nucleotides match TRBD1. The CDR3 consists of 15 residues. Germline CDR1 and CDR2: MDHEN and SYDVKM. V shed 6 bases, J shed 1 base, and the junction held 6 bases outside the gene matches. The CDR3, as DNA: TGTGCCAGCAGCTCACAGGGGATGAGCAATCAGCCCCAGCATTTT. Residues: CASSSQGMSNQPQHF.

The genes are TRBV9 and TRBJ2-1, with unresolved D. The CDR3 spans 14 residues. The germline V gene has CDR1 SGDLS and CDR2 YYNGEE. Deletions cut 4 bases from V and 3 bases from J, with 11 bases between. The CDR3 spells CASSPPNSYNEQFF. The CDR3, as DNA: TGTGCCAGCAGCCCCCCAAATAGCTACAATGAGCAGTTCTTC.

This rearrangement joins TRBV13 to TRBJ2-7; D is perhaps TRBD1 (6 bases). V was pared by 0 bases and J by 4 bases, with 7 bases between. The CDR3 runs 13 residues. Germline CDR1 and CDR2: PRHDT and FYEKMQ (reference sequence). CDR3 sequence (DNA): TGTGCCAGCAGCTTAGGGCAGGGGTACGAGCAGTACTTC. This codes for CASSLGQGYEQYF.

V and J are TRBV20-1 and TRBJ2-7; D is unclear. V gave up 7 bases and J gave up 3 bases, with 10 bases separating them. Germline-derived CDR1 and CDR2 are DFQATT and SNEGSKA (reference sequence). The CDR3 has 11 residues. The CDR3 sequence: CSVRRDYEQYF. The CDR3 bases are TGCAGTGTCAGGCGTGACTACGAGCAGTACTTC.

The chain has TRBV19 and TRBJ2-5, with 7 bases that match TRBD2. This CDR3 comprises 18 residues. V was clipped by 0 bases and J by 2 bases; unmatched bases: 12. The germline V gene has CDR1 LNHDA and CDR2 SQIVND (reference sequence). CDR3 nucleotide sequence: TGTGCCAGTAGTATAGATGGCGCTAGCGGAGATAAGCAAGAGACCCAGTACTTC. Translating gives CASSIDGASGDKQETQYF.

V is TRBV10-3 and J is TRBJ1-3; 10 bases match TRBD1. The CDR3 is made up of 15 amino acids. CDR1 and CDR2 from the germline V gene are ENHRY and SYGVKD. V was clipped by 6 bases and J by 5 bases; unmatched bases: 7. The CDR3 nucleotides are TGTGCCATCAGGGCTGGGACAGGGGAAAGAAACACCATATATTTT. Protein product: CAIRAGTGERNTIYF.